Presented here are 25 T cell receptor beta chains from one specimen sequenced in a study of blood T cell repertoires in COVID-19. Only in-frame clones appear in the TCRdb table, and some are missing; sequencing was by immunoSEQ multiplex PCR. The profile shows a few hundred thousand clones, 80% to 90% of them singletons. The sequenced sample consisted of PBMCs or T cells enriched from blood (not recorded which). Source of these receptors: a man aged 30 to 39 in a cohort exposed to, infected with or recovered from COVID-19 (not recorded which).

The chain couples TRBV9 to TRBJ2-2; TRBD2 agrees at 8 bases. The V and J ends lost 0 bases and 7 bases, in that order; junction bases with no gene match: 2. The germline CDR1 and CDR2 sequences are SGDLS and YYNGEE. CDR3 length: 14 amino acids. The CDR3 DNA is TGTGCCAGCAGCGTAGGGGCGGGAGGCGGGGAGCTGTTTTTT. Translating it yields CASSVGAGGGELFF.

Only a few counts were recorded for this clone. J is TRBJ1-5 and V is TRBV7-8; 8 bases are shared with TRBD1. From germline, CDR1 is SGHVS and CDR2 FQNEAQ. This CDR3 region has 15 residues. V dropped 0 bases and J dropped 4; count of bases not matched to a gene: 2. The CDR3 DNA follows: TGTGCCAGCAGCTTAGCGGACAGGGCTAATCAGCCCCAGCATTTT. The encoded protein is CASSLADRANQPQHF.

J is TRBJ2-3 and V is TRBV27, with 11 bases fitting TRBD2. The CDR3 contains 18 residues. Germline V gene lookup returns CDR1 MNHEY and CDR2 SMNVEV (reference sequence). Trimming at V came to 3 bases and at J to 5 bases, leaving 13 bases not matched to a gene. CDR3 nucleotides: TGTGCCAGCAGTTTTCTTGGGACTAGCGGAAGAGGCAGAGATACGCAGTATTTT. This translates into CASSFLGTSGRGRDTQYF.

The CDR3 DNA is TGTGCCAGCGGGGCTATCACCGGGACAGGGCCGAGTGGCTACACCTTC. Translated: CASGAITGTGPSGYTF. This rearrangement joins TRBV28 to TRBJ1-2; 9 nucleotides line up with TRBD1. Germline-derived CDR1 and CDR2 are MDHEN and SYDVKM. The CDR3 covers 16 residues. The V gene end was trimmed by 8 bases and the J gene end by 7 bases; junction bases not matched to a gene: 17.

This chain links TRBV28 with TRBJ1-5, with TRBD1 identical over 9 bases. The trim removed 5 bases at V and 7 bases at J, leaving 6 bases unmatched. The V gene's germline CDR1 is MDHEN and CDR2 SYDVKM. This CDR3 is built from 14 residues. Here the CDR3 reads CASSPTGGRQPQHF. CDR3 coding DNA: TGTGCCAGCAGTCCAACAGGGGGCCGACAGCCCCAGCATTTT.

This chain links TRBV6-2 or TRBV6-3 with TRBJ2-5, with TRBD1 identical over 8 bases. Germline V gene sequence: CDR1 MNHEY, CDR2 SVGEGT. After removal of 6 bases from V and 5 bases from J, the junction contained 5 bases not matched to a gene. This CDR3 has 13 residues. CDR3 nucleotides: TGTGCCAGCAGCCCAGGGGGCTGGGAGACCCAGTACTTC. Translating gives CASSPGGWETQYF.

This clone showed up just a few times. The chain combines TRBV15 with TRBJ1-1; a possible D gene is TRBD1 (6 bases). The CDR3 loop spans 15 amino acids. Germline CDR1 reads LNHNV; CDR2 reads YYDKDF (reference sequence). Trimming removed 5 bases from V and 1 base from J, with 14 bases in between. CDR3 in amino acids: CATSAGRGGNTEAFF. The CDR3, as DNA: TGTGCCACCAGCGCAGGTAGGGGGGGGAACACTGAAGCTTTCTTT.

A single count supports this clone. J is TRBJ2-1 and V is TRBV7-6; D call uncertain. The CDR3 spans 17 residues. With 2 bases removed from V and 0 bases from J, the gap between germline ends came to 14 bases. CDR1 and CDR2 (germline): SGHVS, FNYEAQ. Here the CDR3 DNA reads TGTGCCAGCAGCTTAAGTGCCCGCGCGAGCTCCTACAATGAGCAGTTCTTC. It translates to CASSLSARASSYNEQFF.

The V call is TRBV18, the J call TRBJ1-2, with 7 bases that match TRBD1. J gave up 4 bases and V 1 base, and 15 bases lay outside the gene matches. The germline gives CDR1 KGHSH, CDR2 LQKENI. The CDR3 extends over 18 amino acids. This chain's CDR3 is CASSPLQSDRVVIYGYTF. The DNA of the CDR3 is TGTGCCAGCTCACCACTACAGAGCGACAGGGTAGTAATCTATGGCTACACCTTC.

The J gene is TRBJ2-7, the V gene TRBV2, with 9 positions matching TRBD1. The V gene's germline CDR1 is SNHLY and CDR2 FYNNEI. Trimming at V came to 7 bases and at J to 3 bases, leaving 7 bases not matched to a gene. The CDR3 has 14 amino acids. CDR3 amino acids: CASKWTGEGYEQYF. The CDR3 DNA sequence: TGTGCCAGCAAGTGGACAGGGGAAGGCTACGAGCAGTACTTC. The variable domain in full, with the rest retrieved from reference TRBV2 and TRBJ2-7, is EPEVTQTPSHQVTQMGQEVILRCVPISNHLYFYWYRQILGQKVEFLVSFYNNEISEKSEIFDDQFSVERPDGSNFTLKIRSTKLEDSAMYFCASKWTGEGYEQYFGPGTRLTVT.

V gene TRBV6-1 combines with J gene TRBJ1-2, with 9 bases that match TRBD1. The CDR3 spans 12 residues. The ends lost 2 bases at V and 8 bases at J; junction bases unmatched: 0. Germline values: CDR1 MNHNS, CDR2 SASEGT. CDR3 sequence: CASSETGGGYTF. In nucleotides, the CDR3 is TGTGCCAGCAGTGAAACAGGGGGCGGCTACACCTTC.

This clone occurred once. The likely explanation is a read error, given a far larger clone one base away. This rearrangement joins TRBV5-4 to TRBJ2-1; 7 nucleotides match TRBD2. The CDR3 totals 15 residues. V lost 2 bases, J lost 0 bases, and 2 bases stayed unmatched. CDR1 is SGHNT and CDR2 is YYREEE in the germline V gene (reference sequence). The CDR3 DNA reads TGTGCCAGCAGCTTCGGCGGGAGCTCCTACAATGAGCAGTTCTTC. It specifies CASSFGGSSYNEQFF. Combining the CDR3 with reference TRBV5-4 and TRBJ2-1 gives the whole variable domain ETGVTQSPTHLIKTRGQQVTLRCSSQSGHNTVSWYQQALGQGPQFIFQYYREEENGRGNFPPRFSGLQFPNYSSELNVNALELDDSALYLCASSFGGSSYNEQFFGPGTRLTVL.

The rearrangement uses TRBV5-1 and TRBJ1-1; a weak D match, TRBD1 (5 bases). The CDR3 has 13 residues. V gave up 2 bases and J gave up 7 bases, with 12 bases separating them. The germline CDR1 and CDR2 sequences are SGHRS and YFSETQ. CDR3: CASSLEGVFEAFF. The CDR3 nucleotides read TGCGCCAGCAGCTTAGAAGGGGTTTTTGAAGCTTTCTTT.

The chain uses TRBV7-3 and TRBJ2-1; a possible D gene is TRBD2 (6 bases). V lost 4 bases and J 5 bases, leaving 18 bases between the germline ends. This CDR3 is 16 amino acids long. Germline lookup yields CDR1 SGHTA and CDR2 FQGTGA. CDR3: CASSSGGRGSNNEQFF. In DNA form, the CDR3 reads TGTGCCAGCAGCTCCGGGGGACGGGGATCGAACAATGAGCAGTTCTTC.

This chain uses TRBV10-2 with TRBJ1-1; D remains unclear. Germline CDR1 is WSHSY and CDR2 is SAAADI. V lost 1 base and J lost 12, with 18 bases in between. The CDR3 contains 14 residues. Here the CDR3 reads CASSEFPPNPKPFF. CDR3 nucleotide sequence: TGCGCCAGCAGTGAGTTTCCCCCTAACCCGAAGCCTTTCTTT.

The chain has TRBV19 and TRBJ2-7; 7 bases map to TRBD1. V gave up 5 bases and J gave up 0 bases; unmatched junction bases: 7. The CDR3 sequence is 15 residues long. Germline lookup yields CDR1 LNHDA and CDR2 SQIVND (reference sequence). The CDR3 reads CASSLGDSRSYEQYF. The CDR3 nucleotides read TGTGCCAGTAGTTTGGGGGACAGCCGCTCCTACGAGCAGTACTTC.

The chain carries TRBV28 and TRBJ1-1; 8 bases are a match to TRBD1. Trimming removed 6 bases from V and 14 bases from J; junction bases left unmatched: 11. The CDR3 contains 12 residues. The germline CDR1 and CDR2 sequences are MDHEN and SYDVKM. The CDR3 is CASRIRTGNSFF. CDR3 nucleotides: TGTGCCAGCAGAATCCGGACAGGGAATTCCTTCTTT. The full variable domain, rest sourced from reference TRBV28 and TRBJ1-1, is DVKVTQSSRYLVKRTGEKVFLECVQDMDHENMFWYRQDPGLGLRLIYFSYDVKMKEKGDIPEGYSVSREKKERFSLILESASTNQTSMYLCASRIRTGNSFFGQGTRLTVV.

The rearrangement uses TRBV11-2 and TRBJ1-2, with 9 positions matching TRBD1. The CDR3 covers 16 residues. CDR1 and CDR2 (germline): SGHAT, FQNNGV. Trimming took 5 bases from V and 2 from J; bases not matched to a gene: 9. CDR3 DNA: TGTGCCAGCAGCCACGGACAGGGGCGAGCGAACTATGGCTACACCTTC. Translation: CASSHGQGRANYGYTF.

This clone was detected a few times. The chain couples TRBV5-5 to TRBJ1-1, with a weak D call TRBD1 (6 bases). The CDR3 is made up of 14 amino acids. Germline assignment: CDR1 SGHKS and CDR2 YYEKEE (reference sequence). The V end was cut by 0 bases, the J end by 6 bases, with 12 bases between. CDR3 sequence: CASSLGGTSPEAFF. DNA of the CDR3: TGTGCCAGCAGCTTGGGAGGGACATCTCCTGAAGCTTTCTTT.

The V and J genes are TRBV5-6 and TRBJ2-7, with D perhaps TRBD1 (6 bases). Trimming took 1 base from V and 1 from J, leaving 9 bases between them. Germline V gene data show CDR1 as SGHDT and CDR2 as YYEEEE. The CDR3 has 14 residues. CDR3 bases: TGTGCCAGCAGCTTGCCAGGGGCGTCCTACGAGCAGTACTTC. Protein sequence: CASSLPGASYEQYF.

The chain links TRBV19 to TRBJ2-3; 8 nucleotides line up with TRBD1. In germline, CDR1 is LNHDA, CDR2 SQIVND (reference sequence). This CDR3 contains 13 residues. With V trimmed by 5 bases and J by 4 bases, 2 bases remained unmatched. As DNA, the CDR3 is TGTGCCAGTAGTGACAGGGGTTCAGATACGCAGTATTTT. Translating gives CASSDRGSDTQYF.

For the CDR3, the DNA is TGCGCCAGCAGCCAAGAAGGTAGGCAGACTCTCTATGGCTACACCTTC. Translating it yields CASSQEGRQTLYGYTF. The V gene is TRBV4-1, the J gene TRBJ1-2; D uncertain. Germline V gene lookup returns CDR1 MGHRA and CDR2 YSYEKL. CDR3 length: 16 amino acids. Trimming took off 0 bases at V and 4 bases at J, with 15 bases between the two ends.

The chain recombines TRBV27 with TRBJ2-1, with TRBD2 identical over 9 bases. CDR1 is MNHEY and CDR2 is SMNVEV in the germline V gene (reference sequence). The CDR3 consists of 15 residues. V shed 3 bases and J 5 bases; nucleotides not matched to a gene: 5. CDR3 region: CASSFRLAANNEQFF. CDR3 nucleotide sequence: TGTGCCAGCAGTTTTCGACTAGCGGCCAACAATGAGCAGTTCTTC.

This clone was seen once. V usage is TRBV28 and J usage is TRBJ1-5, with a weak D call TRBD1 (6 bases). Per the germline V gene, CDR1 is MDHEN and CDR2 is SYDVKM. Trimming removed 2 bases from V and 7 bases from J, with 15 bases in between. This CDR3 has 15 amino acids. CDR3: CASSLPSQGTQPQHF. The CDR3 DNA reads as TGTGCCAGCAGTTTACCTTCCCAGGGGACCCAGCCCCAGCATTTT.

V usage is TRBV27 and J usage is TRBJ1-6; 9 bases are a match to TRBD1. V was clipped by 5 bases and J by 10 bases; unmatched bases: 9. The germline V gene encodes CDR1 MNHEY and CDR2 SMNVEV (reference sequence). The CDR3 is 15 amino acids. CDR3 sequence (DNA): TGTGCCAGCAGTACCCGGACAGGGGTGATCTCACCCCTCCACTTT. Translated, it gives CASSTRTGVISPLHF.